This record looks at one T cell receptor beta chain sequence and its context. CDR3 length equals 17 residues. Germline V gives CDR1 SNHLY, CDR2 FYNNEI. The junction had 10 bases not matched to a gene; V was cut back by 1 base and J by 5 bases. These data are taken from a study of blood T cells in healthy people across ages. A second PCR of about 6 to 12 cycles used a sample-barcoded 5' primer and a J-beta primer mix. Unique molecular identifiers of 12 random nucleotides labeled each cDNA. Using its own MiXCR run on the 5' RACE reads, TCRdb lists one record per CDR3 protein. The profile shows 500,000 to 650,000 distinct CDR3 sequences, about a quarter of them singletons. The sample was also linked to a second study, of T cells of mothers and their children.

Sequences were obtained from blood. The receptor's source is a boy aged 2 to 10 in good health. This chain uses TRBV2 with TRBJ2-1; 8 nucleotides match TRBD2. The DNA of the CDR3 is TGTGCCAGCAGTGAAGTCACGGGAGGGCCGGAGGACAATGAGCAGTTCTTC. It specifies CASSEVTGGPEDNEQFF. The full variable domain, its missing parts supplied by reference TRBV2 and TRBJ2-1, is EPEVTQTPSHQVTQMGQEVILRCVPISNHLYFYWYRQILGQKVEFLVSFYNNEISEKSEIFDDQFSVERPDGSNFTLKIRSTKLEDSAMYFCASSEVTGGPEDNEQFFGPGTRLTVL.